At least ten counts were recorded for the clone carrying this T cell receptor beta chain. Antigen unknown. The data are from a study of T cells in Graves' hyperthyroidism and ophthalmopathy. The overall study: Before treatment of any kind, peripheral blood was taken at initial diagnosis. Study-wide results and limits: Blood also showed most of the thyroid clonotypes that were expanded above 0.001.

The CDR3 runs 15 residues. CDR1 is MDHEN, CDR2 SYDVKM, per germline. Trimming stripped 6 bases from V and 4 bases from J, with 13 bases between. RNA transcripts served as the template for amplifying TCR beta CDR3 regions. During a first-round RT-PCR of the TCR CDR3, the HTBI primer set was used. One entry per CDR3 protein, called by TCRdb with MiXCR from the multiplex PCR reads. The table shows approximately 510,000 distinct CDR3 sequences, with about 20% occurring only once. In making diagnoses, clinical symptoms, serum thyroxine and TRAb, thyroid ultrasound and orbital computed tomography were all used.

The clonotype was recovered from a young man with Graves' hyperthyroidism. Sequenced: blood. The chain is built from TRBV28 and TRBJ2-6; the D is unclear. The CDR3 nucleotides are TGTGCCAGCAGCGATCAGGTGGCAGGGGCCAACGTCCTGACTTTC. Encoded protein: CASSDQVAGANVLTF. Supplemented by reference TRBV28 and TRBJ2-6, the full variable domain reads DVKVTQSSRYLVKRTGEKVFLECVQDMDHENMFWYRQDPGLGLRLIYFSYDVKMKEKGDIPEGYSVSREKKERFSLILESASTNQTSMYLCASSDQVAGANVLTFGAGSRLTVL.